Listed below are T cell receptor beta chains from one sample, sequenced in a study of blood T cells in healthy people across ages. TCRdb itself ran the 5' RACE reads through MiXCR, one entry per CDR3 protein. The sample lists about 730,000 distinct CDR3 sequences, approximately 39% occurring once. What was sequenced was blood. The receptors here all came from a woman aged 55-69 years in good health. Both conserved end residues are part of each CDR3.

cdr3_aa,j_call,v_call
CASSSPGLAMNEQFF,TRBJ2-1,TRBV5-5
CASSVRDGGNQPQHF,TRBJ1-5,TRBV6-2/TRBV6-3
CASSFATSGSTSYEQYF,TRBJ2-7,TRBV7-2
CASSLAGPLSNVLTF,TRBJ2-6,TRBV7-2
CASSHLPGTSGGNEQFF,TRBJ2-1,TRBV4-3
CASSFGRIDTQYF,TRBJ2-3,TRBV12-3/TRBV12-4
CASSEAPGYTDTQYF,TRBJ2-3,TRBV25-1
CAWSVGGPQETQYF,TRBJ2-5,TRBV30
CAWSVGGISGGYTF,TRBJ1-2,TRBV30
CASFFDNTGGPYNEQFF,TRBJ2-1,TRBV5-6
CASSEALWERNIQYF,NA,TRBV6-1
CASSLVRGGAAGYTF,TRBJ1-2,TRBV7-2
CASSEGVSAQYF,TRBJ2-3,TRBV6-1
CASSPLTLAGGVEQFF,TRBJ2-1,TRBV28
CASSSLGTGDRQPQHF,TRBJ1-5,TRBV6-6
CASNSGLAGGLWFF,TRBJ2-1,TRBV28
CSARQGAYEQYF,TRBJ2-7,TRBV20-1
CASRTLPGVSDEQFF,TRBJ2-1,TRBV5-1
CASSSSSGTSGTRGETQYF,TRBJ2-5,TRBV5-8
CTPPISDGYTF,TRBJ1-2,TRBV20-1
CASSVSRGGGEQYF,TRBJ2-5,TRBV12-3/TRBV12-4
CASSFTGEPNTEAFF,TRBJ1-1,TRBV5-1
CSAGSSSGANVLTF,TRBJ2-6,TRBV20-1
CASKDRGGYGYTF,TRBJ1-2,TRBV6-6
CSSKGQGDTGELFF,TRBJ2-2,TRBV20-1
CASSPPQPRGTGSSYNSPLHF,TRBJ1-6,TRBV28
CASSQVGAGDIQYF,TRBJ2-4,TRBV4-2
CASRNQAGAYNEQFF,TRBJ2-1,TRBV6-5
CSAHRDGSYNSPLHF,TRBJ1-6,TRBV20-1
CASNPSSGQTYEQYF,TRBJ2-7,TRBV11-2
CSVAARSREQYF,TRBJ2-7,TRBV29-1
CASSVGGGTTNYGYTF,TRBJ1-2,TRBV6-1
CASRPGLAGEETQYF,TRBJ2-5,TRBV6-2/TRBV6-3
CASSPKGPYNEQFF,TRBJ2-1,TRBV6-5
CASSRLAFYYTDTQYF,TRBJ2-3,TRBV6-2/TRBV6-3
CASSLDLAGMYF,TRBJ2-7,TRBV5-1
CASSSGQTNTEAFF,TRBJ1-1,TRBV12-3/TRBV12-4
CASSQGTFPGEQYF,TRBJ2-4,TRBV4-2
CGRRDSSNEKLFF,TRBJ1-4,TRBV10-3
CASSPTSPGLAETQYF,TRBJ2-5,TRBV18
CAWSVGLAQETQYF,TRBJ2-5,TRBV30
CASSTSGQSYNEQYF,NA,TRBV7-2
CASSLRNNEQFF,TRBJ2-1,TRBV28
CSVVWRKTDTQYF,TRBJ2-3,TRBV29-1
CASSPMTTLDYTF,TRBJ1-2,TRBV12-3/TRBV12-4
CASVGGTKTEKNTEAFF,TRBJ1-1,TRBV12-5
CASSLGLAPTDTQYF,TRBJ2-3,TRBV28
CASSPGLADSTDTQYF,TRBJ2-3,TRBV21-1
CASSPDRAAYEQYF,TRBJ2-7,TRBV7-2
CSQEWGRTDTQYF,TRBJ2-3,TRBV20-1
CASSLGLGDEWDNEQFF,TRBJ2-1,TRBV13
CASSWTSGGGEQFF,TRBJ2-1,TRBV6-2/TRBV6-3
CASSLGQAISNEQYF,NA,TRBV11-2
CASSATPGGYSNQPQHF,TRBJ1-5,TRBV27
CASSLALVGVEGGGYGYTF,TRBJ1-2,TRBV28
CSVDRTGVLNEQFF,TRBJ2-1,TRBV29-1
CSAGEPGTSASYEQYF,NA,TRBV20-1
CASSLDRWETQYF,TRBJ2-5,TRBV6-5
CASSQEGLATADTQYF,TRBJ2-3,TRBV4-3